The clone carrying this TCR beta chain appeared a few times. No antigen is known for it. This record belongs to a study of metastatic and nonmetastatic thyroid tumors. Findings and limits, study-wide: In blood and tumor, TCR beta diversity was reportedly significantly higher in malignant thyroid tumors than in benign nodules.

TCRdb reanalyzed the PCR reads with MiXCR. There are 15,000 or so clones in the sample; 33% occur only once, and 10% to 15% lies in the top ten. Each patient went into thyroid surgery without having received any treatment. The CDR3 has 14 amino acids. The germline V gene has CDR1 LNHDA and CDR2 SQIVND (reference sequence). V was clipped by 3 bases and J by 3 bases, with 9 bases between them. The specimen sequenced was tumor tissue. The rearrangement uses TRBV19 and TRBJ1-3; D call uncertain. The clonotype was recovered from a male donor with papillary thyroid cancer or a benign thyroid nodule (not recorded which). Some clones in this sample may be carry-over from other donors' samples. The CDR3 DNA is TGTGCCAGTAGTATCATTACAGATGGAAACACCATATATTTT. Translating it yields CASSIITDGNTIYF.